This T cell receptor beta chain was retrieved from a study of T-cell reconstitution after alpha-beta-depleted transplantation in children. The ends lost 4 bases at V and 6 bases at J; junction bases unmatched: 6. This CDR3 has 14 residues. CDR1 and CDR2 (germline): SGHKS, YYEKEE (reference sequence). This clonotype was seen repeatedly, ten times or more. Its antigen remains unidentified. Points from the study as a whole: Fresh T-cell production supplied most of the T-cell counts and diversity seen one year after transplant.

Unique molecular identifiers were incorporated into the prepared TCRbeta library. TCRdb re-called the PCR reads through MiXCR, storing one row per CDR3 protein. Of about 200,000 distinct CDR3 sequences detected, 6.6% appear once; the ten largest clones hold roughly 6%. The sequence derives from a boy younger than 10 with acute lymphoblastic leukemia, due to receive a stem cell transplant. This chain uses TRBV5-5 with TRBJ2-3; 9 bases match TRBD1. The specimen was PBMCs, collected before TCRalphabeta/CD19-depleted stem cell transplant. CDR3 region: CASSGTGQSDTQYF. The CDR3 coding sequence is TGTGCCAGCAGCGGGACAGGGCAGTCGGATACGCAGTATTTT.